This TCR beta chain was profiled in a study of T cell responses to AZD1222 COVID-19 vaccine. With respect to this clone: What it recognizes is unknown.

Some clones are missing from TCRdb's copy, which holds only in-frame ones; the method was immunoSEQ multiplex PCR. The sample lists 110,000 to 150,000 clones, 93% occurring once. General study results and limits: Clonal diversity was possibly underestimated; the donors were predominantly white British and more often female. Unmutated variant regions are reportedly targeted by nearly half of spike-specific TCRs. Spike as a whole was targeted by vaccine-associated CD4 TCRs, dominant at 160-218 and 743-854.

V shed 5 bases and J 0 bases; nucleotides not matched to a gene: 11. Germline values: CDR1 SGHTA, CDR2 FQGNSA. The CDR3 is 18 amino acids. The gene calls are TRBV7-2 and TRBJ2-1, with 9 bases identical to TRBD2. Sample: peripheral blood, taken after recovery from COVID-19. The TCR comes from an adult who had recovered from COVID-19. CDR3: CASSRLGSSGASYNEQFF. CDR3 nucleotide sequence: TGTGCCAGCAGCCGCCTAGGGTCTAGCGGGGCCTCCTACAATGAGCAGTTCTTC.